The 23 T cell receptor beta chains given below trace back to one sample, sequenced in a study of blood T cell repertoires in COVID-19. Generated by immunoSEQ multiplex PCR, the TCRdb table keeps only in-frame clones and is missing some. The table records around 220,000 clones, around 88% of them present only once. Specimen: PBMCs or T cells enriched from blood (not recorded which). The source is a woman between 45 and 60 years old with acute COVID-19.

This sequence joins TRBV7-6 and TRBJ2-5, with TRBD1 matching over 8 bases. The CDR3 has 19 amino acids. V dropped 2 bases and J dropped 3; count of bases not matched to a gene: 17. The germline CDR1 and CDR2 sequences are SGHVS and FNYEAQ. CDR3 amino acids: CASSLSAGYGRGLEETQYF. Here the CDR3 DNA reads TGTGCCAGCAGCTTATCAGCCGGCTACGGCAGGGGGCTCGAAGAGACCCAGTACTTC. Combining the CDR3 with reference TRBV7-6 and TRBJ2-5 gives the whole variable domain GAGVSQSPRYKVTKRGQDVALRCDPISGHVSLYWYRQALGQGPEFLTYFNYEAQQDKSGLPNDRFSAERPEGSISTLTIQRTEQRDSAMYRCASSLSAGYGRGLEETQYFGPGTRLLVL.

This clone was picked up a small number of times. The rearrangement uses TRBV6-6 and TRBJ1-1; TRBD1 might be the D (6 bases). V was trimmed by 5 bases and J by 9 bases, leaving 16 bases between them. The CDR3 has 13 amino acids. CDR1 is MNHNY and CDR2 is SVGAGI in the germline V gene (reference sequence). The CDR3 region is CASSRRQEEKAFF. The CDR3 DNA reads as TGTGCCAGCAGTCGACGACAGGAAGAGAAAGCTTTCTTT.

The gene calls are TRBV18 and TRBJ2-5, with TRBD2 matching over 7 bases. This CDR3 has 16 amino acids. V was pared by 5 bases and J by 4 bases, with 13 bases of the junction left unmatched. Germline V gives CDR1 KGHSH, CDR2 LQKENI. DNA for the CDR3: TGTGCCAGCTCATCTCAGCGGGGAGGGCTAGGAGAGACCCAGTACTTC. The encoded protein is CASSSQRGGLGETQYF.

The chain combines TRBV21-1 with TRBJ2-1; the table's D call of TRBD2 was not tested on the DNA. TRBV21-1 is an annotated pseudogene. There are 16 residues in the CDR3. CDR3 sequence (DNA): TGTGCCAGCAGCAACCGTCCTAGCGGAAACTACAATGAGCAGTTCTTC. It yields the protein CASSNRPSGNYNEQFF.

V usage is TRBV28 and J usage is TRBJ1-4; a weak D match, TRBD1 (5 bases). The CDR3 is 17 residues long. Trimming stripped 6 bases from V and 2 bases from J, with 19 bases between. Looked up from germline, CDR1 is MDHEN and CDR2 is SYDVKM. The CDR3 loop is CASSSPRLRVTNEKLFF. CDR3 bases: TGTGCCAGCAGCTCCCCCCGTCTCAGGGTGACTAATGAAAAACTGTTTTTT.

This clone was counted once. V and J are TRBV28 and TRBJ2-5, with D possibly matching TRBD2 (5 bases). This CDR3 contains 15 residues. The V gene's germline CDR1 is MDHEN and CDR2 SYDVKM. Trimming took 3 bases from V and 4 from J, leaving 15 bases between them. The CDR3 DNA reads TGTGCCAGCAGTTTTAATGGACTCCTGGGAGAGACCCAGTACTTC. Protein product: CASSFNGLLGETQYF.

This clone turned up a few times. The chain has TRBV18 and TRBJ1-3, with D hard to call. CDR1 and CDR2 from the germline V gene are KGHSH and LQKENI. CDR3 size: 17 residues. V was trimmed by 3 bases and J by 0 bases, leaving 15 bases between them. Written as DNA, the CDR3 is TGTGCCAGCTCACCTCCCTCGGGATTGAGCTCTGGAAACACCATATATTTT. Encoded protein: CASSPPSGLSSGNTIYF.

This chain connects TRBV6-5 to TRBJ1-2; D gene ambiguous. Germline V lookup: CDR1 MNHEY, CDR2 SVGAGI. V shed 6 bases and J shed 7 bases, with 12 bases lying between them. CDR3 length: 12 amino acids. The CDR3: CASRDDRGGYTF. The CDR3 region has the DNA TGTGCCAGCAGGGACGATCGGGGTGGCTACACCTTC.

The V and J genes are TRBV6-1 and TRBJ1-3; 9 nucleotides agree with TRBD1. Germline values: CDR1 MNHNS, CDR2 SASEGT. Trimming took 2 bases from V and 3 from J; bases not matched to a gene: 5. The CDR3 covers 16 residues. The CDR3 nucleotides are TGTGCCAGCAGTGAACATACAGGGGGCCGTGGAAACACCATATATTTT. As protein: CASSEHTGGRGNTIYF.

CDR3 protein: CAWSVWRGPYEQYF. In DNA form, the CDR3 reads TGTGCCTGGAGTGTATGGAGGGGACCCTACGAGCAGTACTTC. V gene TRBV30 combines with J gene TRBJ2-7, with D perhaps matching TRBD2 (6 bases). The V gene's germline CDR1 is GTSNPN and CDR2 SVGIG (reference sequence). Trimming removed 0 bases at V and 2 bases at J, with 11 bases between. The CDR3 is 14 amino acids.

The rearrangement joins TRBV28 to TRBJ2-7, with 8 bases that match TRBD1. The CDR3 has 14 amino acids. Trimming cost V 3 bases and J 3 bases; bases outside gene matches: 4. In germline, CDR1 is MDHEN, CDR2 SYDVKM. The CDR3 protein is CASSFPGGFYEQYF. The CDR3 coding sequence is TGTGCCAGCAGTTTCCCAGGGGGCTTCTACGAGCAGTACTTC.

In DNA, the CDR3 is TGTGCCAGCAGCGTAGTCCCAGGTAGCTCCTACAATGAGCAGTTCTTC. This translates into CASSVVPGSSYNEQFF. The V and J genes are TRBV9 and TRBJ2-1; D gene uncertain. Germline CDR1 and CDR2: SGDLS and YYNGEE. The V and J ends lost 0 bases and 0 bases respectively, with 10 bases between them. This CDR3 has 16 residues.

The CDR3 coding sequence is TGCGCCAGCAGCTCAAGCCTAGCGGGAGGGCTGAATGAGCAGTTCTTC. Translating it yields CASSSSLAGGLNEQFF. The chain uses TRBV5-1 and TRBJ2-1, with 12 bases identical to TRBD2. This CDR3 is built from 16 residues. The V segment lost 3 bases and the J segment 7 bases; nucleotides outside the gene matches: 8. CDR1 is SGHRS, CDR2 YFSETQ, per germline.

The chain employs TRBV28 and TRBJ1-6; 8 nucleotides align to TRBD1. CDR1 is MDHEN, CDR2 SYDVKM, per germline. The CDR3 covers 15 residues. J was trimmed by 10 bases and V by 6 bases; bases with no gene match: 11. Here the CDR3 DNA reads TGTGCCAGCAGGCCTCCTCGGACAGGGTGGTCACCCCTCCACTTT. It encodes CASRPPRTGWSPLHF.

CDR3 in DNA: TGTGCCAGCAGTTTCCGGGAATTACAGTACTTC. Its translation: CASSFRELQYF. The V gene is TRBV28, the J gene TRBJ2-7, with D possibly TRBD2 on 5 matching bases. This CDR3 comprises 11 residues. Germline V gene data show CDR1 as MDHEN and CDR2 as SYDVKM. V lost 3 bases and J 10 bases, leaving 10 bases between the germline ends.

The rearrangement joins TRBV2 to TRBJ2-2; weak D call: TRBD2 (6 bases). The V end lost 11 bases, the J end lost 4 bases, and 17 bases lay between the germline ends. Germline V CDR1 and CDR2: SNHLY, FYNNEI. This CDR3 is 14 amino acids long. DNA of the CDR3: TGTGCCGTTGGACGAGCGGGCCTCACCGGGGAGCTGTTTTTT. It is translated as CAVGRAGLTGELFF.

A remark on this clone: This specimen includes other DNA sequences encoding the same CDR3. The chain combines TRBV18 with TRBJ1-1, with D possibly being TRBD1 (6 bases). CDR1 and CDR2 (germline): KGHSH, LQKENI. V lost 1 base and J 2 bases, leaving 8 bases between the germline ends. The CDR3 is 14 amino acids. The CDR3 bases are TGTGCCAGCTCACCACAACAGGGAAACACTGAAGCTTTCTTT. Translated, it gives CASSPQQGNTEAFF.

The J gene is TRBJ1-2, the V gene TRBV28; 9 bases align to TRBD1. In germline, CDR1 is MDHEN, CDR2 SYDVKM. This CDR3 is built from 13 residues. The ends lost 6 bases at V and 6 bases at J; junction bases unmatched: 5. The CDR3 spells CASRIQGADGYTF. CDR3 DNA sequence: TGTGCCAGCAGAATACAGGGGGCGGATGGCTACACCTTC.

The rearrangement joins TRBV7-8 to TRBJ2-7; tentatively, D is TRBD1 (5 bases). There are 14 residues in the CDR3. V lost 1 base to trimming and J lost 3 bases, with 10 bases between them. Germline V gene sequence: CDR1 SGHVS, CDR2 FQNEAQ. CDR3 in DNA: TGTGCCAGCAGCTTAGATCCAGGGCTCTACGAGCAGTACTTC. This gives the protein CASSLDPGLYEQYF.

The chain links TRBV18 to TRBJ2-1, with no clear D. CDR3 length: 14 amino acids. V lost 0 bases, J lost 0 bases, and 3 bases lay in between. Germline CDR1 reads KGHSH; CDR2 reads LQKENI. The CDR3 DNA reads TGTGCCAGCTCACCACCGAGCTCCTACAATGAGCAGTTCTTC. Protein sequence: CASSPPSSYNEQFF.

The sample holds one count of this clone. This rearrangement joins TRBV19 to TRBJ2-2, with D perhaps TRBD2 (6 bases). Germline CDR1 LNHDA, CDR2 SQIVND (reference sequence). V dropped 5 bases and J dropped 1 base, with 11 bases sitting between them. This CDR3 has 15 amino acids. CDR3 DNA: TGTGCCAGTAGTTTTAGCGGAGGGAACACCGGGGAGCTGTTTTTT. The encoded protein is CASSFSGGNTGELFF.

The V call is TRBV27, the J call TRBJ2-7; 8 bases are shared with TRBD1. V trimming: 5 bases; J trimming: 7 bases; junction bases outside the gene matches: 10. The germline gives CDR1 MNHEY, CDR2 SMNVEV (reference sequence). The CDR3 has 14 residues. This CDR3 is CASSPLDRVGEQYF. The CDR3 nucleotides read TGTGCCAGCAGTCCCCTGGACAGGGTTGGGGAGCAGTACTTC.

Worth noting for this clone: The same CDR3 is also encoded by other DNA sequences in this sample. CDR3 DNA sequence: TGTGCCAGCAGAGGGGAGACTAGCGGGAGTTACGAGCAGTACTTC. Protein: CASRGETSGSYEQYF. V is TRBV28 and J is TRBJ2-7; 12 positions agree with TRBD2. Germline V gene sequence: CDR1 MDHEN, CDR2 SYDVKM. The CDR3 covers 15 residues. J was trimmed by 4 bases and V by 6 bases; bases with no gene match: 7.